This T cell receptor beta chain derives from a study of T-cell reconstitution after alpha-beta-depleted transplantation in children. Unique molecular identifiers were incorporated into the prepared TCRbeta library. TCRdb re-called the PCR reads with MiXCR, one entry per CDR3 protein. The sample holds 350,000 to 450,000 distinct CDR3 sequences, 20% seen once. In this sample, this clonotype turned up a few times. The specimen comprised PBMCs from the stem cell graft donor, sampled from the stem cell graft. This clonotype originated in a human donor who donated a stem cell graft to a child with acute myeloid leukemia.

The CDR3 reads CASSPGPQGAAFF. The CDR3 DNA is TGTGCCAGCAGCCCGGGGCCCCAGGGTGCAGCTTTCTTT. The chain combines TRBV7-2 with TRBJ1-1, with D possibly TRBD1 on 5 matching bases. CDR1 is SGHTA and CDR2 is FQGNSA in the germline V gene. The germline V and J ends were trimmed by 5 bases and 10 bases, with 17 bases remaining between them. CDR3 length: 13 residues.